This T cell receptor (beta chain) was captured by sequencing in a study of sequential checkpoint blockade in melanoma (dated 2019 in TCRdb). Background for the entire study: Patients were randomized 1:1 to first-line nivolumab followed by ipilimumab (arm A) or ipilimumab followed by nivolumab (arm B). Maintenance nivolumab was given following each of the two trial sequences.

Turning to this clone: Its antigen specificity is not known. No base quality values were provided; no much bigger clone lies one nucleotide off.

From the cysteine through the phenylalanine, the CDR3 covers 16 amino acids. Just the 48-base CDR3 DNA is kept, in frame starting at base 1. CDR1 and CDR2, per the germline V gene, are SNHLY and FYNNEI. V is shortened by 0 bases, J by 2 bases, and the region joining them spans 8 bases. The paper as a whole reports these results and caveats: The response-prediction model combining TCR metrics and mutation burden needs validation in larger, independent patient cohorts.

TCRbeta CDR3 regions were immunosequenced from genomic DNA with the immunoSEQ Assay. Prior to high-throughput sequencing, genomic DNA was amplified by bias-controlled multiplex PCR. Processing in the source paper ran as follows. To quantify the absolute abundance of each unique TCRbeta CDR3 region, the sequences were collapsed and filtered. Clonality, defined as 1 minus Pielou's evenness, was calculated using only productive rearrangements. A previously published method was used to identify clones with significantly greater frequencies in on-treatment samples than in baseline samples. The immuneACCESS repertoire file appears here via TCRdb, limited to in-frame rearrangements. These files lack a portion of the clones; in checked studies, under half of the deficit traces to unresolved V genes, and the cause of the others is not known. That table furnishes V, J and clone size, whereas the DNA furnished D and trimming. Here the sample has 35,000 to 40,000 clones; about nine tenths occur a single time. The ten largest clones take up about 12% of the sample.

In the paper's terms, the treatment or condition label means: randomized to nivolumab then ipilimumab (arm A) or the reverse (arm B). Prior DNA-damaging chemotherapy had not been received by any trial patient. On a FACS Aria II flow cytometer, live CD3+CD8+ cells that were negative for CD19 and CD56 were sorted from thawed PBMCs. Samples were obtained from patients with melanoma enrolled in CheckMate 064, a randomized, open-label phase II trial of sequential checkpoint blockade. Leukapheresis was used to collect peripheral blood mononuclear cells, which were then purified with Ficoll-Paque and frozen in human serum with about 10% DMSO. Immediately after sorting, the purity of the sorted blood CD3+CD8+ cells was confirmed to be >98%, and DNA was then extracted.

Sequences were derived from CD8+ T cells sorted from blood (inferred from file names), sampled from a patient given nivolumab and ipilimumab in sequence. The chain employs TRBV2 and TRBJ2-6, and possibly TRBD1, on 5 matching bases. This sequence originates from a human donor with melanoma. The nucleotide sequence is TGTGCCAGCAGTGAAGCAGTACAGGCTGGGGCCAACGTCCTGACTTTC. It codes for CASSEAVQAGANVLTF. Where the CDR3 stops, the reference TRBV2 and TRBJ2-6 genes take over; the full variable domain is EPEVTQTPSHQVTQMGQEVILRCVPISNHLYFYWYRQILGQKVEFLVSFYNNEISEKSEIFDDQFSVERPDGSNFTLKIRSTKLEDSAMYFCASSEAVQAGANVLTFGAGSRLTVL.